This TCR beta chain originates from a study of blood T cell repertoires in COVID-19. The overall study: Collection of acute and convalescent COVID-19 samples took place in the United States, Italy and Spain. PBMCs, B-cell-depleted T cells, or T cells were the source of the cDNA or gDNA that made up the material.

In the study's own analysis: From reference gene primer amplification, estimates of nucleated cell counts were derived. Profiled with immunoSEQ multiplex PCR; TCRdb holds only in-frame clones, not every one. That table is the source of V, J and clone size, and D and trimming were worked out from the DNA. Of about 220,000 clones listed, approximately 84% are singletons. The sequence was collected from a man over 45 who had recovered from COVID-19. Material for sequencing was peripheral blood.

In nucleotides, the CDR3 is TGTGCCAGCAGCTCCGGGACTAGTACTAGGAACACCGGGGAGCTGTTTTTT. Translated: CASSSGTSTRNTGELFF. The rearrangement links TRBV5-4 to TRBJ2-2, with 8 nucleotides matching TRBD2. In germline, CDR1 is SGHNT, CDR2 YYREEE (reference sequence). Trimming cost V 3 bases and J 1 base; bases outside gene matches: 8. This CDR3 is 17 amino acids long.